This TCR beta chain comes out of a study of control samples from healthy donors and cancer patients. Measured with immunoSEQ multiplex PCR; TCRdb has only the in-frame clones, and not every one. The sample carries over 150,000 clones, approximately 94% recorded once. Material for sequencing was blood. This clonotype was sampled from a woman aged 18 to 35 in good health.

CDR3 sequence: CASSFGQEETQYF. The CDR3 DNA sequence: TGTGCCAGCAGCTTCGGACAGGAAGAGACCCAGTACTTC. The chain combines TRBV5-4 with TRBJ2-5; 7 bases map to TRBD1. CDR1 and CDR2 (germline): SGHNT, YYREEE (reference sequence). This CDR3 has 13 amino acids. V lost 2 bases and J lost 3; bases outside the gene matches: 1. The variable domain in full, with the rest retrieved from reference TRBV5-4 and TRBJ2-5, is ETGVTQSPTHLIKTRGQQVTLRCSSQSGHNTVSWYQQALGQGPQFIFQYYREEENGRGNFPPRFSGLQFPNYSSELNVNALELDDSALYLCASSFGQEETQYFGPGTRLLVL.